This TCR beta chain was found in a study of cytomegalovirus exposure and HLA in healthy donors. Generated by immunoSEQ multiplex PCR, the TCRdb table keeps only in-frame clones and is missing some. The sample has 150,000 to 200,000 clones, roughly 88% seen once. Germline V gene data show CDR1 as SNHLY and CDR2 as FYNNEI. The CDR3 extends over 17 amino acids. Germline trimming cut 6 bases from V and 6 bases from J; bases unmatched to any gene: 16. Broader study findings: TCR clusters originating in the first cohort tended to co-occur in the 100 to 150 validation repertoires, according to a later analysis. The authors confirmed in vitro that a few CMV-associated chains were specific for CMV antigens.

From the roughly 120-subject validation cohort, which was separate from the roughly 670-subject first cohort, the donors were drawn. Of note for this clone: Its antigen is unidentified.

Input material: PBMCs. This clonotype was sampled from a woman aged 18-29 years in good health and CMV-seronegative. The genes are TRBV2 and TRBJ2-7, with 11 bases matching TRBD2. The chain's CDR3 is CASSVTLLAGVRIEQYF. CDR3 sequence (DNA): TGTGCCAGCAGCGTGACGTTACTAGCGGGAGTAAGGATCGAGCAGTACTTC.